This T cell receptor beta chain is drawn from a study of cytomegalovirus exposure and HLA in healthy donors. This clone was seen a handful of times. Its antigen is as yet unknown. The study's findings and limits: Previous analysis showed most TCR beta V segments were productive about 87% or about 30% of the time.

PCR primers comprised 60 Vbeta and 13 Jbeta primers. Only in-frame clones appear in the TCRdb table, and some are missing; sequencing was by immunoSEQ multiplex PCR. Of around 130,000 clones listed, 75% are singletons. The source of this sequence is a middle-aged woman in good health and CMV-seropositive. Sample: PBMCs.

The CDR3 here is CASSESSGGTDTQYF. CDR3 coding DNA: TGTGCCAGCAGTGAGTCTAGCGGGGGCACAGATACGCAGTATTTT. The J gene is TRBJ2-3, the V gene TRBV25-1; 9 nucleotides line up with TRBD2. The CDR3 extends over 15 amino acids. Germline lookup yields CDR1 MGHDK and CDR2 SYGVNS. Trimming cost V 3 bases and J 1 base; bases outside gene matches: 2.